Shown below are 15 T cell receptor beta chains from a single sample sequenced in a study of shared clonotypes between healthy human individuals. This table comes from immunoSEQ multiplex PCR, and its TCRdb copy is limited to in-frame clones, with some not included. The sample includes approximately 2.3 million clones, just over 90% of them seen just once. Sequencing input: naive CD4+ T cells from PBMCs. The subset is: CD45RA+ positively selected. All receptors derive from a man between 18 and 35 years old in good health. Some clones in this sample may be carry-over from other donors' samples.

The chain couples TRBV7-9 to TRBJ2-3, with D perhaps matching TRBD1 (7 bases). The V gene lost 2 bases and the J gene lost 2 bases, with 11 bases spanning the gap. This CDR3 is built from 15 residues. CDR1 is SEHNR and CDR2 is FQNEAQ in the germline V gene (reference sequence). The DNA for the CDR3 is TGTGCCAGCAGCTTACAGGGGGGATCCACAGATACGCAGTATTTT. This translates into CASSLQGGSTDTQYF.

The chain recombines TRBV7-2 with TRBJ1-2; the D is unclear. V gave up 1 base and J gave up 3 bases, with 12 bases separating them. CDR1 and CDR2 (germline): SGHTA, FQGNSA. The CDR3 length is 15 residues. The CDR3 protein is CASSLVLTVDYGYTF. In DNA form, the CDR3 reads TGTGCCAGCAGCTTAGTACTTACAGTCGACTATGGCTACACCTTC.

About this clone itself: Additional DNA sequences in this sample encode the identical CDR3. The gene calls are TRBV9 and TRBJ2-5; D is possibly TRBD1 or TRBD2 (6 bases each). The CDR3 sequence is 14 residues long. Deletions cut 2 bases from V and 2 bases from J, with 10 bases between. Germline loops: CDR1 SGDLS, CDR2 YYNGEE. The CDR3 loop reads CASSVGGQQETQYF. The CDR3 nucleotides are TGTGCCAGCAGCGTCGGGGGACAACAAGAGACCCAGTACTTC.

The chain combines TRBV7-2 with TRBJ2-1; 10 nucleotides line up with TRBD2. Germline CDR1 and CDR2: SGHTA and FQGNSA. CDR3 length: 16 residues. V lost 3 bases, J lost 3 bases, and 5 bases stayed unmatched. CDR3: CASSFSGTSVYNEQFF. DNA for the CDR3: TGTGCCAGCAGCTTTTCCGGGACTAGCGTCTACAATGAGCAGTTCTTC.

The V gene is TRBV7-8, the J gene TRBJ1-4, with no clear D. This CDR3 contains 15 residues. Trimming took off 1 base at V and 10 bases at J, with 16 bases between the two ends. The germline V gene has CDR1 SGHVS and CDR2 FQNEAQ. DNA of the CDR3: TGTGCCAGCAGCTTAGAGTTAGGGAGATATGGAAAACTGTTTTTT. Its translation: CASSLELGRYGKLFF.

The chain recombines TRBV30 with TRBJ1-3; D perhaps matches TRBD1 (6 bases). CDR3 length: 14 residues. The V gene lost 4 bases and the J gene lost 2 bases, with 12 bases spanning the gap. The germline V gene has CDR1 GTSNPN and CDR2 SVGIG (reference sequence). The CDR3 is CAWNRGGAGNTIYF. DNA of the CDR3: TGTGCCTGGAATCGAGGGGGAGCTGGAAACACCATATATTTT.

The rearrangement links TRBV7-9 to TRBJ2-6; D ambiguous. CDR1 is SEHNR, CDR2 FQNEAQ, per germline (reference sequence). The CDR3 length is 19 residues. Trimming pared 2 bases from V and 0 bases from J, leaving 17 bases between. The CDR3 protein is CASSLPSSRQISGANVLTF. In DNA, the CDR3 is TGTGCCAGCAGCTTACCTTCCAGCCGACAAATCTCTGGGGCCAACGTCCTGACTTTC.

The J gene is TRBJ1-1, the V gene TRBV5-1, with 8 bases matching TRBD1. Germline lookup yields CDR1 SGHRS and CDR2 YFSETQ. V lost 0 bases and J lost 3; bases outside the gene matches: 7. The CDR3 consists of 16 residues. The CDR3 here is CASSLEQGEVYTEAFF. CDR3 DNA: TGCGCCAGCAGCTTGGAACAGGGGGAGGTGTACACTGAAGCTTTCTTT. The full variable domain, with the rest looked up from reference TRBV5-1 and TRBJ1-1, is KAGVTQTPRYLIKTRGQQVTLSCSPISGHRSVSWYQQTPGQGLQFLFEYFSETQRNKGNFPGRFSGRQFSNSRSEMNVSTLELGDSALYLCASSLEQGEVYTEAFFGQGTRLTVV.

V gene TRBV4-1 combines with J gene TRBJ1-2, with D uncertain. This CDR3 region has 15 residues. V lost 1 base to trimming and J lost 5 bases, with 14 bases between them. Germline V gives CDR1 MGHRA, CDR2 YSYEKL. The chain's CDR3 is CASSQVETRDYGYTF. CDR3 sequence (DNA): TGCGCCAGCAGCCAAGTAGAAACAAGGGATTATGGCTACACCTTC.

The V gene is TRBV6-5, the J gene TRBJ1-2, with 8 bases fitting TRBD1. This CDR3 comprises 15 residues. Germline-derived CDR1 and CDR2 are MNHEY and SVGAGI. V shed 5 bases, J shed 3 bases, and the junction held 8 bases outside the gene matches. The CDR3 nucleotides are TGTGCCAGCAGTCCGACCCAGACAGGGGACTATGGCTACACCTTC. This codes for CASSPTQTGDYGYTF.

The rearrangement uses TRBV30 and TRBJ1-3; D unclear. Germline assignment: CDR1 GTSNPN and CDR2 SVGIG (reference sequence). V lost 5 bases to trimming and J lost 4 bases, with 9 bases between them. The CDR3 runs 12 residues. CDR3 in DNA: TGTGCCTGGTCCTCGGCGGGAAACACCATATATTTT. It is translated as CAWSSAGNTIYF.

The rearrangement joins TRBV10-3 to TRBJ1-2, with D unresolved. The germline V gene encodes CDR1 ENHRY and CDR2 SYGVKD. The V gene lost 5 bases and the J gene lost 0 bases, with 13 bases spanning the gap. The CDR3 contains 15 residues. The CDR3 region is CAISRPAPANYGYTF. DNA of the CDR3: TGTGCCATCAGTCGTCCGGCTCCAGCTAACTATGGCTACACCTTC.

The chain combines TRBV19 with TRBJ2-1, with 10 bases aligning to TRBD2. The CDR3 is 17 residues long. The V segment lost 3 bases and the J segment 3 bases; nucleotides outside the gene matches: 8. Looked up from germline, CDR1 is LNHDA and CDR2 is SQIVND (reference sequence). This CDR3 is CASSIGAGTSDYNEQFF. The CDR3, as DNA: TGTGCCAGTAGTATTGGGGCCGGGACTAGCGACTACAATGAGCAGTTCTTC.

The chain uses TRBV9 and TRBJ2-2, with D uncertain. The V end lost 0 bases, the J end lost 2 bases, and 11 bases lay between the germline ends. The CDR3 loop spans 16 amino acids. The V gene's germline CDR1 is SGDLS and CDR2 YYNGEE. CDR3: CASSVVSGKNTGELFF. CDR3 nucleotides: TGTGCCAGCAGCGTAGTGTCAGGAAAAAACACCGGGGAGCTGTTTTTT.

V is TRBV4-3 and J is TRBJ2-1, with a tentative D call TRBD1 (6 bases). This CDR3 has 14 residues. Germline assignment: CDR1 LGHNA and CDR2 YSLEER. V lost 3 bases and J lost 5, with 11 bases in between. Written as DNA, the CDR3 is TGCGCCAGCAGCCAGGACAGATATAACAATGAGCAGTTCTTC. The encoded protein is CASSQDRYNNEQFF.